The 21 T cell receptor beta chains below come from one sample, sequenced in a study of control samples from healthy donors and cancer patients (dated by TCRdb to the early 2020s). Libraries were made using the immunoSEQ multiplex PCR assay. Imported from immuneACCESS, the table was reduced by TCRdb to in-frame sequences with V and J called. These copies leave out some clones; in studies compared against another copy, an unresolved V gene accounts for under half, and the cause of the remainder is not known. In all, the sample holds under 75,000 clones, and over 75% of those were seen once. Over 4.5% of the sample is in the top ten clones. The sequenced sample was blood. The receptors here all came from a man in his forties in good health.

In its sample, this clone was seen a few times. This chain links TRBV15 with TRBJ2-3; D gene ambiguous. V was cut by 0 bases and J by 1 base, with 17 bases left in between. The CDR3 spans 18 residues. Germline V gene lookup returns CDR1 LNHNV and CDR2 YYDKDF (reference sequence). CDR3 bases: TGTGCCACCAGCAGAGATTTAGGAGCTTGGGATCGCACAGATACGCAGTATTTT. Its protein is CATSRDLGAWDRTDTQYF.

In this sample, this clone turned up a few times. The CDR3 is CASSSPVGDRGEKLFF. In DNA form, the CDR3 reads TGTGCCAGCAGTTCCCCGGTAGGGGACAGGGGTGAAAAACTGTTTTTT. The chain carries TRBV28 and TRBJ1-4, with 10 bases lining up with TRBD1. Per germline, CDR1 MDHEN and CDR2 SYDVKM. V lost 4 bases to trimming and J lost 7 bases; unmatched junction nucleotides: 9. There are 16 residues in the CDR3.

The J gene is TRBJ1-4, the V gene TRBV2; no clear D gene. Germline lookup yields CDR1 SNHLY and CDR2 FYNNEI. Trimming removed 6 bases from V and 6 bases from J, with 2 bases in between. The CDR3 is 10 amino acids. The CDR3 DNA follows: TGTGCCAGCAGCCATGAAAAACTGTTTTTT. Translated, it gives CASSHEKLFF.

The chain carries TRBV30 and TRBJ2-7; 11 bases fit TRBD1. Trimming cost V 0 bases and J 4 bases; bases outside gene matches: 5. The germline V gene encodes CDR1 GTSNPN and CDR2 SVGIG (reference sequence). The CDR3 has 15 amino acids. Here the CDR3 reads CAWSVLGTGGYEQYF. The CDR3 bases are TGTGCCTGGAGTGTATTGGGGACAGGGGGGTACGAGCAGTACTTC.

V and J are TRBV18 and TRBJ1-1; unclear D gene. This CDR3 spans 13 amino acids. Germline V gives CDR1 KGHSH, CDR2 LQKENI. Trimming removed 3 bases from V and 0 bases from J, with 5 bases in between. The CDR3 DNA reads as TGTGCCAGCTCACCTAGAGTGAACACTGAAGCTTTCTTT. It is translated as CASSPRVNTEAFF.

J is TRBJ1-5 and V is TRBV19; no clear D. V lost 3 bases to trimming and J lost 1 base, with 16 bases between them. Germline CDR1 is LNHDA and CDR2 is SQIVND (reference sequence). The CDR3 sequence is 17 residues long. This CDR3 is CASSIGWVGVSNQPQHF. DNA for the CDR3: TGTGCCAGTAGTATTGGGTGGGTAGGCGTGAGCAATCAGCCCCAGCATTTT.

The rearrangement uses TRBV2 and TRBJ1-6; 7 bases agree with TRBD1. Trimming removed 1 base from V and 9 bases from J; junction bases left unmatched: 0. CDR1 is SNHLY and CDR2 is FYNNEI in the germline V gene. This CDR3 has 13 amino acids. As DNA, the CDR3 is TGTGCCAGCAGTGAAGACAGGGGTTCACCCCTCCACTTT. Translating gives CASSEDRGSPLHF.

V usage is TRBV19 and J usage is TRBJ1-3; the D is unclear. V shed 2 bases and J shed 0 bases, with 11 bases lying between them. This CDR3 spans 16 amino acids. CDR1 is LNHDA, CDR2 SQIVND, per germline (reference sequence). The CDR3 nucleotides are TGTGCCAGTAGTATAAATGTGGCCGTCTCTGGAAACACCATATATTTT. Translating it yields CASSINVAVSGNTIYF. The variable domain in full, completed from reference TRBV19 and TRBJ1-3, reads DGGITQSPKYLFRKEGQNVTLSCEQNLNHDAMYWYRQDPGQGLRLIYYSQIVNDFQKGDIAEGYSVSREKKESFPLTVTSAQKNPTAFYLCASSINVAVSGNTIYFGEGSWLTVV.

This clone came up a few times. Here the CDR3 DNA reads TGTGCCAGTAGTATAGTCACCGGGACAGCGGGTCAGCCCCAGCATTTT. Its protein is CASSIVTGTAGQPQHF. The chain carries TRBV19 and TRBJ1-5; 7 nucleotides agree with TRBD1. Germline CDR1 LNHDA, CDR2 SQIVND (reference sequence). The CDR3 has 16 residues. V shed 1 base and J 6 bases; nucleotides not matched to a gene: 9.

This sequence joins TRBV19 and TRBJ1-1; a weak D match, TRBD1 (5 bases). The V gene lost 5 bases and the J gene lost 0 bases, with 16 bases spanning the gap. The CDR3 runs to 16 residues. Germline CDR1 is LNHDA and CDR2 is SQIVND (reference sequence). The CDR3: CASSLHSGTVNTEAFF. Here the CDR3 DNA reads TGTGCCAGTAGTCTACATTCCGGGACGGTGAACACTGAAGCTTTCTTT.

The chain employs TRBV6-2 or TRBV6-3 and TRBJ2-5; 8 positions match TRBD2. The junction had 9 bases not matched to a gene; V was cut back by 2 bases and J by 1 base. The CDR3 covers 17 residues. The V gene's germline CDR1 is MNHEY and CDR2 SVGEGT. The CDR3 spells CASSYLYQAGVQETQYF. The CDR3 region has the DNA TGTGCCAGCAGTTACCTTTATCAAGCGGGAGTCCAAGAGACCCAGTACTTC.

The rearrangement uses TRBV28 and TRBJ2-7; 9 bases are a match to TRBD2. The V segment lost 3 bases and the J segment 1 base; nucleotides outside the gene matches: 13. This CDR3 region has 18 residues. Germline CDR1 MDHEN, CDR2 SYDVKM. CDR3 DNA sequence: TGTGCCAGCAGTTTCCGCCGTCGTAGCGGGAGTAAGTCCTACGAGCAGTACTTC. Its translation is CASSFRRRSGSKSYEQYF.

The DNA of the CDR3 is TGTGCCAGCAGTCAACACCCAGGACCCAATCAGCCCCAGCATTTT. Protein sequence: CASSQHPGPNQPQHF. The J gene is TRBJ1-5, the V gene TRBV3-1 (or the pseudogene TRBV3-2), with unresolved D. V was clipped by 6 bases and J by 3 bases, with 15 bases between them. There are 15 residues in the CDR3. The germline V gene encodes CDR1 LGHDT and CDR2 YNNKEL (reference sequence).

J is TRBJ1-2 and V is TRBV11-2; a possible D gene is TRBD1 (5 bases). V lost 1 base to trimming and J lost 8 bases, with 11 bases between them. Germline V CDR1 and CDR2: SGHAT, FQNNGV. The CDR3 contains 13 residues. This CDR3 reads CASSLGRDAGYTF. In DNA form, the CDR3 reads TGTGCCAGCAGCTTAGGCAGGGATGCCGGCTACACCTTC.

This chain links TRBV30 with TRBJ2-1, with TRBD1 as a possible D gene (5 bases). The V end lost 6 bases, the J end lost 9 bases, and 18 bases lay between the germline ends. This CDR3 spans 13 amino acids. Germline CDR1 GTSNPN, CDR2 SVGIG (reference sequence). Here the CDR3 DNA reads TGTGCCTGCTCACAGGACCTATCAGGTGAGCAGTTCTTC. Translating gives CACSQDLSGEQFF.

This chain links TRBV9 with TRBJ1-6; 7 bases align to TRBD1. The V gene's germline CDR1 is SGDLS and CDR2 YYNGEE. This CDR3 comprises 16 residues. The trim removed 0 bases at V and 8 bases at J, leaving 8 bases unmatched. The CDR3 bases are TGTGCCAGCAGCGTAGGTGCGCGACAGGGAGATTCACCCCTCCACTTT. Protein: CASSVGARQGDSPLHF.

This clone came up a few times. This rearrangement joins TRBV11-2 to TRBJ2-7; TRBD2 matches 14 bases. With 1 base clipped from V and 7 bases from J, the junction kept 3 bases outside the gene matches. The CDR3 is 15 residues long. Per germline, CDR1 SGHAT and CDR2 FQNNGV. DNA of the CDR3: TGTGCCAGCAGCTTAGGACTAGCGGGAGGGTATGAGCAGTACTTC. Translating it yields CASSLGLAGGYEQYF. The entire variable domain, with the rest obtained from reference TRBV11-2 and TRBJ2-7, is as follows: EAGVAQSPRYKIIEKRQSVAFWCNPISGHATLYWYQQILGQGPKLLIQFQNNGVVDDSQLPKDRFSAERLKGVDSTLKIQPAKLEDSAVYLCASSLGLAGGYEQYFGPGTRLTVT.

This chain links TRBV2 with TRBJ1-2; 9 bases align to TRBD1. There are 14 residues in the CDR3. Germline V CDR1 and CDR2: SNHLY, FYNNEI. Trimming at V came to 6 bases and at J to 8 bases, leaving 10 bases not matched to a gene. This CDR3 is CASREQGATEGYTF. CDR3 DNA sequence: TGTGCCAGCAGAGAACAGGGGGCGACGGAAGGCTACACCTTC.

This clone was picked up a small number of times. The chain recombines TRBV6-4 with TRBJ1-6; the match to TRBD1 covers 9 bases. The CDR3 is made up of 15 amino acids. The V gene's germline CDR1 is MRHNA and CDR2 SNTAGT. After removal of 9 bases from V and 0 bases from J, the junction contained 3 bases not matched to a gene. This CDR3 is CARGQGSSYNSPLHF. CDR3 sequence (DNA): TGTGCCAGGGGACAGGGTAGCTCCTATAATTCACCCCTCCACTTT.

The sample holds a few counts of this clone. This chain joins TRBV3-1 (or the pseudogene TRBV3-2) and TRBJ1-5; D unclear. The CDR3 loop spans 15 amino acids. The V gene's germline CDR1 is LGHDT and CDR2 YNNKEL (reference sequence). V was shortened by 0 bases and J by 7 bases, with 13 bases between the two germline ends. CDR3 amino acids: CASSQDWSGGQPQHF. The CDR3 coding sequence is TGTGCCAGCAGCCAAGATTGGTCAGGTGGGCAGCCCCAGCATTTT.

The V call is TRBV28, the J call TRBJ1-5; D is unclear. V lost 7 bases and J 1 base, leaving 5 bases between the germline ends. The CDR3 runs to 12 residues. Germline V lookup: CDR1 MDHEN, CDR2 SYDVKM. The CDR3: CASTLSNQPQHF. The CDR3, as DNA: TGTGCCAGCACCTTGAGCAATCAGCCCCAGCATTTT.